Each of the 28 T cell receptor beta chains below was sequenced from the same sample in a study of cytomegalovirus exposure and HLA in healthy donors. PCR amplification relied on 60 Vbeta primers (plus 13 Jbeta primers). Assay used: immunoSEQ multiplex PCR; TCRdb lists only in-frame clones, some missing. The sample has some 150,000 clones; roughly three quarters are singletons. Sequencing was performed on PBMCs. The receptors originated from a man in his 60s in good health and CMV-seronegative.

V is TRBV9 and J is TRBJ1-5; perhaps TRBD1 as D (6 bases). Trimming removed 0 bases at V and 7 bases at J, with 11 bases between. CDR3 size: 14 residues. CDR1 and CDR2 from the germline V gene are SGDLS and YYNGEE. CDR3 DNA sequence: TGTGCCAGCAGCGTAGATCCAGGGGACCAGCCCCAGCATTTT. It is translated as CASSVDPGDQPQHF.

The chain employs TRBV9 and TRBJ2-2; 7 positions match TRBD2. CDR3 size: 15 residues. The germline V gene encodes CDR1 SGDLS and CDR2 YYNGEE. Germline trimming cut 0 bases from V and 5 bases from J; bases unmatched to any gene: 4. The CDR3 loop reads CASSVGGGRTGELFF. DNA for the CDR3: TGTGCCAGCAGCGTAGGGGGAGGGAGGACCGGGGAGCTGTTTTTT.

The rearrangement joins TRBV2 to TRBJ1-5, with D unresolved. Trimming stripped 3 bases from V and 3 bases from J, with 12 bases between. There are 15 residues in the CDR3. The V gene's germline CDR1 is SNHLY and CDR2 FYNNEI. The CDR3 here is CASSERPMPNQPQHF. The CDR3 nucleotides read TGTGCCAGCAGTGAGCGGCCGATGCCCAATCAGCCCCAGCATTTT.

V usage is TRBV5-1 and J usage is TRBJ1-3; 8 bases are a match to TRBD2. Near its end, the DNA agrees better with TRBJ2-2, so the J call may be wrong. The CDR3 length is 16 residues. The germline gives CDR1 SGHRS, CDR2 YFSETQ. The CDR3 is CASSLRSGGNSGELFF. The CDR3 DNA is TGCGCCAGCAGCTTACGGAGCGGGGGAAATTCCGGGGAGCTGTTTTTT.

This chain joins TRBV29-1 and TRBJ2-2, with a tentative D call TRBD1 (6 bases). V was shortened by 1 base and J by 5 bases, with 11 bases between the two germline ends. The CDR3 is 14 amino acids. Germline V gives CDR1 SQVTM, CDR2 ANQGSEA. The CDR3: CSVEVGGSTGELFF. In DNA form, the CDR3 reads TGCAGCGTTGAAGTTGGGGGCTCTACCGGGGAGCTGTTTTTT.

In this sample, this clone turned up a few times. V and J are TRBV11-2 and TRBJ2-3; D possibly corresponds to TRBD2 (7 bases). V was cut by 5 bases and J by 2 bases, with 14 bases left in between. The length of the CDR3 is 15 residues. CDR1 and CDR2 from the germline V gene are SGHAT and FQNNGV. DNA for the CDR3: TGTGCCAGCAGCGGGGCGGGGGCCTTCACAGATACGCAGTATTTT. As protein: CASSGAGAFTDTQYF.

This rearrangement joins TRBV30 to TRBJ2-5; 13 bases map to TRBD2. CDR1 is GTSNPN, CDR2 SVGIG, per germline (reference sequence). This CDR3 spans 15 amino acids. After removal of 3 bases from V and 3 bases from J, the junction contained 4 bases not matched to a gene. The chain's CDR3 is CAWSGTSGVEETQYF. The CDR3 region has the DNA TGTGCCTGGAGCGGGACTAGCGGGGTTGAAGAGACCCAGTACTTC.

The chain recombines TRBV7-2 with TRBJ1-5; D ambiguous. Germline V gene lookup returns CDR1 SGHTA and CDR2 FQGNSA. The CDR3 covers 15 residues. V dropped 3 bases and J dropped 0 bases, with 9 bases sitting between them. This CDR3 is CASSFDYYSNQPQHF. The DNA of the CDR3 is TGTGCCAGCAGCTTTGACTACTATAGCAATCAGCCCCAGCATTTT.

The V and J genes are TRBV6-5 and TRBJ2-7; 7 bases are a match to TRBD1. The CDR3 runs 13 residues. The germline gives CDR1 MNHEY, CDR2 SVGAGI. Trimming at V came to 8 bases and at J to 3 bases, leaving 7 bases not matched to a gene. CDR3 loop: CASQRTGYYEQYF. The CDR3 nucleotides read TGTGCCAGCCAAAGGACAGGCTACTACGAGCAGTACTTC.

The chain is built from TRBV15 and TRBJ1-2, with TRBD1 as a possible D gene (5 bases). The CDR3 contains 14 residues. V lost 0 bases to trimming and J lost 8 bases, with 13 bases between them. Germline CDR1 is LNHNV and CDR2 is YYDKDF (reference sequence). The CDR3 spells CATSRERGTGGYTF. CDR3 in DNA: TGTGCCACCAGCAGAGAACGGGGGACGGGGGGCTACACCTTC.

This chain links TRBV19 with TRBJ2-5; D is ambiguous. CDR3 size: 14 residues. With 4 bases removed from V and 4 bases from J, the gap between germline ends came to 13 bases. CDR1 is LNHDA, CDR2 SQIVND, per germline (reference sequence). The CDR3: CASSSAQVGETQYF. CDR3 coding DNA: TGTGCCAGTAGTAGTGCCCAGGTTGGAGAGACCCAGTACTTC.

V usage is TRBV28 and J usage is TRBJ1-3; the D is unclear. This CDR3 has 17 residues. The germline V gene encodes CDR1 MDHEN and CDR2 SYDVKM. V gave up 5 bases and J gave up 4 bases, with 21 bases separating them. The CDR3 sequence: CASSKLLGRLKGNTIYF. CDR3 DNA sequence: TGTGCCAGCAGTAAGCTCCTCGGGAGGTTAAAGGGAAACACCATATATTTT. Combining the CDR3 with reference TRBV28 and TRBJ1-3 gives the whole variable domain DVKVTQSSRYLVKRTGEKVFLECVQDMDHENMFWYRQDPGLGLRLIYFSYDVKMKEKGDIPEGYSVSREKKERFSLILESASTNQTSMYLCASSKLLGRLKGNTIYFGEGSWLTVV.

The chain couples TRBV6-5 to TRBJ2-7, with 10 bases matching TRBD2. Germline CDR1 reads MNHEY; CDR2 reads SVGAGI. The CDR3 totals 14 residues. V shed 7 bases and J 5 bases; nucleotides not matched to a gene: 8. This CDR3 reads CASTNSGGAHEQYF. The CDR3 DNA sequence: TGTGCCAGCACGAACAGCGGGGGGGCCCACGAGCAGTACTTC.

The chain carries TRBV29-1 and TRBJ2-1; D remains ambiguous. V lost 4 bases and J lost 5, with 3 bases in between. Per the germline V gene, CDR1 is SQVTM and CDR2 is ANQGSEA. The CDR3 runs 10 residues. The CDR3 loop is CSVGNNEQFF. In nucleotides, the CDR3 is TGCAGCGTTGGTAACAATGAGCAGTTCTTC.

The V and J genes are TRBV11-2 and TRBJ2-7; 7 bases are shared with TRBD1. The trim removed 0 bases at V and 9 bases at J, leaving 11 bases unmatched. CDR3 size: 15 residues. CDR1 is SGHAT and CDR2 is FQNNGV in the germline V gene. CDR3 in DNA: TGTGCCAGCAGCTTAGACGGGACAGATACGAATGTGCAGTACTTC. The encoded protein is CASSLDGTDTNVQYF.

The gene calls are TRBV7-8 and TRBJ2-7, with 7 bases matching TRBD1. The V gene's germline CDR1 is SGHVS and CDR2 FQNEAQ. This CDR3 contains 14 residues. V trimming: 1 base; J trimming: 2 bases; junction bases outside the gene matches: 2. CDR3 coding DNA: TGTGCCAGCAGCTTAGTAGGGGGCCCCTACGAGCAGTACTTC. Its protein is CASSLVGGPYEQYF.

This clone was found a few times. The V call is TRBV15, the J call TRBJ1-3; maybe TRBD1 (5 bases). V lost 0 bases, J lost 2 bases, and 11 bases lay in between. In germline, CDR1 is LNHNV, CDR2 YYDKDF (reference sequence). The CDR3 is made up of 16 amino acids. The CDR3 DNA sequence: TGTGCCACCAGCAGAGATTGGGTAGGGGCTGGAAACACCATATATTTT. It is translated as CATSRDWVGAGNTIYF.

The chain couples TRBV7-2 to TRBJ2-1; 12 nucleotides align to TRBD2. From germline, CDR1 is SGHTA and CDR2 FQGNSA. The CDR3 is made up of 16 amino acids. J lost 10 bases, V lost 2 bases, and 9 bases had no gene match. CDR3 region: CASSLIPSGGAREQFF. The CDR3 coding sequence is TGTGCCAGCAGCTTAATCCCTAGCGGGGGGGCCAGGGAGCAGTTCTTC.

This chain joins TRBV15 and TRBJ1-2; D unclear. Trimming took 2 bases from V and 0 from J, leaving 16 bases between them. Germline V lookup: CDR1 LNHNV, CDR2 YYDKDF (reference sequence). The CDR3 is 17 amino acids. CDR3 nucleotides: TGTGCCACCAGCAGATTTACGACTGGTACGACTAACTATGGCTACACCTTC. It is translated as CATSRFTTGTTNYGYTF.

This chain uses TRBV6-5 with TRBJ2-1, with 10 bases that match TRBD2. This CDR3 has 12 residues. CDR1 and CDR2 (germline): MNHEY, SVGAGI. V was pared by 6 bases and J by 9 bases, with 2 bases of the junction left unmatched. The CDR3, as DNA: TGTGCCAGCAGGTCTAGCGGGGGTGAGCAGTTCTTC. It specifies CASRSSGGEQFF.

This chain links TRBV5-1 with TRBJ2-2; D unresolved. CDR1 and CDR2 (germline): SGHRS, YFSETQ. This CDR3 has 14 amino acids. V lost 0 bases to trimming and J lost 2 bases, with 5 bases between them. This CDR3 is CASSLAENTGELFF. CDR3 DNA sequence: TGCGCCAGCAGCTTGGCAGAAAACACCGGGGAGCTGTTTTTT.

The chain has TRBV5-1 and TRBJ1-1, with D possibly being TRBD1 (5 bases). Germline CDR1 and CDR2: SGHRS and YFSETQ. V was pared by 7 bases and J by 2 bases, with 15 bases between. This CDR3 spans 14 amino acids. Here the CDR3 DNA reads TGCGCCAGCCGAAGGCAGGGTAGAAACACTGAAGCTTTCTTT. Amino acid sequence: CASRRQGRNTEAFF.

Here the CDR3 reads CASSSTGGNTGELFF. CDR3 DNA sequence: TGTGCCAGCAGCTCGACAGGGGGTAACACCGGGGAGCTGTTTTTT. The chain has TRBV7-6 and TRBJ2-2, with 9 positions matching TRBD1. Trimming took 4 bases from V and 2 from J; bases not matched to a gene: 2. This CDR3 is 15 amino acids long. Germline lookup yields CDR1 SGHVS and CDR2 FNYEAQ.

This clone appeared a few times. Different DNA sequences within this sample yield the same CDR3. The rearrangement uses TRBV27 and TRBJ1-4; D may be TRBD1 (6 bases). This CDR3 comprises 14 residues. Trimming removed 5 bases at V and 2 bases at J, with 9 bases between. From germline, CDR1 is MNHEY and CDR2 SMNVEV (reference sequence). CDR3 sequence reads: CASSPRGTNEKLFF. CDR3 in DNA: TGTGCCAGCAGTCCCAGGGGTACTAATGAAAAACTGTTTTTT.

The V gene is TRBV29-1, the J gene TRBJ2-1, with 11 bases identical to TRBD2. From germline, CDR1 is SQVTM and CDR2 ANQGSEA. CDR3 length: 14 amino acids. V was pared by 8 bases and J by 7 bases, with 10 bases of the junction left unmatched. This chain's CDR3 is CSSAGGTSGNEQFF. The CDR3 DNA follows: TGCAGCTCCGCGGGGGGGACTAGCGGAAATGAGCAGTTCTTC.

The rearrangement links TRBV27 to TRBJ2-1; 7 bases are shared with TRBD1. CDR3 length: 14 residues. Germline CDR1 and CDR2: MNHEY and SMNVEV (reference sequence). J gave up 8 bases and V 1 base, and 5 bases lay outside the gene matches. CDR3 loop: CASSLFPGGDEQFF. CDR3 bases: TGTGCCAGCAGTTTATTTCCAGGGGGTGATGAGCAGTTCTTC.

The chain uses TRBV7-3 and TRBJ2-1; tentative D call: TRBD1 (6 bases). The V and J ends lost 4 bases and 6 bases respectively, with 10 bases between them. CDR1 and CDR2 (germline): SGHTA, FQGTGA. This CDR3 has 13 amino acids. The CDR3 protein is CASSSRTVNEQFF. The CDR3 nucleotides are TGTGCCAGCAGCTCCCGGACAGTCAATGAGCAGTTCTTC. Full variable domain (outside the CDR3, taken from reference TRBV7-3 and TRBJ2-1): GAGVSQTPSNKVTEKGKYVELRCDPISGHTALYWYRQSLGQGPEFLIYFQGTGAADDSGLPNDRFFAVRPEGSVSTLKIQRTERGDSAVYLCASSSRTVNEQFFGPGTRLTVL.

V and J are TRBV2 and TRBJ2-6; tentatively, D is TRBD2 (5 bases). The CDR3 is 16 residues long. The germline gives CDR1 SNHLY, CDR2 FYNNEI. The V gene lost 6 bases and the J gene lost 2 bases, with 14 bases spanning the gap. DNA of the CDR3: TGTGCCAGCAGCCTCAGCGGAATGGCTGGGGCCAACGTCCTGACTTTC. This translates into CASSLSGMAGANVLTF.